The rows below give T cell receptor beta chains drawn from one sample of a study of cytomegalovirus exposure and HLA in healthy donors. Repertoires were generated with immunoSEQ multiplex PCR, while TCRdb's copy carries only in-frame clones and drops some. The ten top clones account for 6.2%, within a sample of tens of thousands of clones. The sample taken for sequencing was PBMCs. The receptors stem from a man aged 30-40 years in good health and CMV-seronegative. Both conserved end residues are part of each CDR3. The D gene is left open where the match is weak.

j_call: TRBJ1-1; v_call: TRBV7-9; d_call: NA; cdr3_nt: TGTGCCAGCAGCTTAGCCCAAGGACACCGCTGGAACACTGAAGCTTTCTTT; cdr3_aa: CASSLAQGHRWNTEAFF
j_call: TRBJ1-5; v_call: TRBV6-1; d_call: NA; cdr3_nt: TGTGCCAGCAGTGAACGGGAACGACAGCCCCAGCATTTT; cdr3_aa: CASSERERQPQHF
j_call: TRBJ2-7; v_call: TRBV19; d_call: NA; cdr3_nt: TGTGCCAGTAGTATAGCAAGGGGGAACGAGCAGTACTTC; cdr3_aa: CASSIARGNEQYF
j_call: TRBJ2-7; v_call: TRBV27; d_call: TRBD2; cdr3_nt: TGTGCCAGCAGTTTACGGGGAGACTCTAGCGGGAGTTACGAGCAGTACTTC; cdr3_aa: CASSLRGDSSGSYEQYF
j_call: TRBJ1-1; v_call: TRBV7-9; d_call: NA; cdr3_nt: TGTGCCAGCAGCTTATCCCAGGGGTACACTGAAGCTTTCTTT; cdr3_aa: CASSLSQGYTEAFF
j_call: TRBJ2-2; v_call: TRBV6-5; d_call: NA; cdr3_nt: TGTGCCAGCAGCTGGAGCGAGTTGAACACCGGGGAGCTGTTTTTT; cdr3_aa: CASSWSELNTGELFF
j_call: TRBJ1-5; v_call: TRBV6-6; d_call: NA; cdr3_nt: TGTGCCAGCAGTTACCCTCCCCAGTTTAGCAATCAGCCCCAGCATTTT; cdr3_aa: CASSYPPQFSNQPQHF
j_call: TRBJ1-1; v_call: TRBV2; d_call: TRBD1; cdr3_nt: TGTGCCAGCAGCGCACAGGGGTGGCAAATGAACACTGAAGCTTTCTTT; cdr3_aa: CASSAQGWQMNTEAFF
j_call: TRBJ2-7; v_call: TRBV5-1; d_call: NA; cdr3_nt: TGCGCCAGCAGCTTGGCCATCGGGGAGCTTTTCTACGAGCAGTACTTC; cdr3_aa: CASSLAIGELFYEQYF
j_call: TRBJ1-5; v_call: TRBV7-8; d_call: TRBD1; cdr3_nt: TGTGCCAGCAGCGCTGACAGGGGGACCCAGCATTTT; cdr3_aa: CASSADRGTQHF
j_call: TRBJ2-2; v_call: TRBV7-9; d_call: TRBD2; cdr3_nt: TGTGCCAGCAGACTAGCGGGAGCACCCCCGTTCACCGGGGAGCTGTTTTTT; cdr3_aa: CASRLAGAPPFTGELFF
j_call: TRBJ2-7; v_call: TRBV7-6; d_call: NA; cdr3_nt: TGTGCCAGCACCCCAGGGGAAGGTAACGTCGAGCAGTACTTC; cdr3_aa: CASTPGEGNVEQYF
j_call: TRBJ1-5; v_call: TRBV6-5; d_call: NA; cdr3_nt: TGTGCCAGCTCGAGAGCGGGGGGCGAGCCCCAGCATTTT; cdr3_aa: CASSRAGGEPQHF
j_call: TRBJ2-1; v_call: TRBV5-1; d_call: NA; cdr3_nt: TGCGCCAGCAGTAGGGGCAACGACAATGAGCAGTTCTTC; cdr3_aa: CASSRGNDNEQFF
j_call: TRBJ2-7; v_call: TRBV6-5; d_call: TRBD2; cdr3_nt: TGTGCCAGCAGAACCGGACTAGCGAGCGCCTACGAGCAGTACTTC; cdr3_aa: CASRTGLASAYEQYF
j_call: TRBJ1-4; v_call: TRBV6-5; d_call: NA; cdr3_nt: TGTGCCAGCAGTTACTCGGGGGGGCTGGAAAAACTGTTTTTT; cdr3_aa: CASSYSGGLEKLFF
j_call: TRBJ1-3; v_call: TRBV5-1; d_call: NA; cdr3_nt: TGCGCCAGCAGCACGGGTGGAAACACCATATATTTT; cdr3_aa: CASSTGGNTIYF
j_call: TRBJ2-1; v_call: TRBV5-5; d_call: NA; cdr3_nt: TGTGCCAGCAGCCGAGGACTCATGAATGAGCAGTTCTTC; cdr3_aa: CASSRGLMNEQFF
j_call: TRBJ2-1; v_call: TRBV18; d_call: TRBD1; cdr3_nt: TGTGCCAGCTCACCGAGGCTGGGACAGGGGTTCGGCAATGAGCAGTTCTTC; cdr3_aa: CASSPRLGQGFGNEQFF
j_call: TRBJ1-4; v_call: TRBV4-1; d_call: NA; cdr3_nt: TGCGCCAGCAGCCAAGATCCGGGGTCTACTAATGAAAAACTGTTTTTT; cdr3_aa: CASSQDPGSTNEKLFF
j_call: TRBJ2-1; v_call: TRBV30; d_call: NA; cdr3_nt: TGTGCCTGGACGTTATCTCTCAATGAGCAGTTCTTC; cdr3_aa: CAWTLSLNEQFF
j_call: TRBJ2-2; v_call: TRBV7-2; d_call: TRBD1; cdr3_nt: TGTGCCAGCAGCTTAGCTTCAGGGGGCGGATTTACCGGGGAGCTGTTTTTT; cdr3_aa: CASSLASGGGFTGELFF
j_call: TRBJ2-3; v_call: TRBV2; d_call: TRBD2; cdr3_nt: TGTGCCAGCAGTGGTATCGGACTAGCGGGCAGCACAGATACGCAGTATTTT; cdr3_aa: CASSGIGLAGSTDTQYF
j_call: TRBJ1-1; v_call: TRBV5-4; d_call: NA; cdr3_nt: TGTGCCAGCAGCCCGACAGGGAACACTGAAGCTTTCTTT; cdr3_aa: CASSPTGNTEAFF
j_call: TRBJ2-7; v_call: TRBV10-1; d_call: NA; cdr3_nt: TGCGCCAGCAGTGAAATCGGGGACGAGCAGTACTTC; cdr3_aa: CASSEIGDEQYF
j_call: TRBJ1-1; v_call: TRBV29-1; d_call: NA; cdr3_nt: TGCAGCGTTGAAACGGGGGACACTGAAGCTTTCTTT; cdr3_aa: CSVETGDTEAFF
j_call: TRBJ1-2; v_call: TRBV5-1; d_call: TRBD1; cdr3_nt: TGCGCCAGCAGCTTTTACAGGGGGACCAACTATGGCTACACCTTC; cdr3_aa: CASSFYRGTNYGYTF
j_call: TRBJ2-7; v_call: TRBV25-1; d_call: NA; cdr3_nt: TGTGCCAGCGGAGTCAAGTTTCTCCGCGAGCAGTACTTC; cdr3_aa: CASGVKFLREQYF
j_call: TRBJ2-3; v_call: TRBV13; d_call: NA; cdr3_nt: TGTGCCAGCAGCTTAAGGCGGGACCTCCCTGCAGATACGCAGTATTTT; cdr3_aa: CASSLRRDLPADTQYF
j_call: TRBJ2-7; v_call: TRBV28; d_call: TRBD1; cdr3_nt: TGTGCCAGCAGTTCGGGGGACAGGGTGTTGGTCGAGCAGTACTTC; cdr3_aa: CASSSGDRVLVEQYF
j_call: TRBJ2-7; v_call: TRBV14; d_call: TRBD2; cdr3_nt: TGTGCCAGCAGCCAGATTCCCTTTAGCGGGAGCTCCTACGAGCAGTACTTC; cdr3_aa: CASSQIPFSGSSYEQYF
j_call: TRBJ2-6; v_call: TRBV9; d_call: TRBD1; cdr3_nt: TGTGCCAGCAGCGTAGGTCCAGGGGGCGGCTCTGGGGCCAACGTCCTGACTTTC; cdr3_aa: CASSVGPGGGSGANVLTF
j_call: TRBJ2-2; v_call: TRBV6-4; d_call: TRBD2; cdr3_nt: TGTGCCAGCAGTGACTCGACTAGCGGGGGCACCGGGGAGCTGTTTTTT; cdr3_aa: CASSDSTSGGTGELFF
j_call: TRBJ2-1; v_call: TRBV28; d_call: NA; cdr3_nt: TGTGCCAGCAGTTTCGGGTTGAACAATGAGCAGTTCTTC; cdr3_aa: CASSFGLNNEQFF
j_call: TRBJ2-7; v_call: TRBV9; d_call: NA; cdr3_nt: TGTGCCAGCAGCCCCCGAGGGCTCTACGAGCAGTACTTC; cdr3_aa: CASSPRGLYEQYF
j_call: TRBJ2-3; v_call: TRBV19; d_call: TRBD1; cdr3_nt: TGTGCCAGTCACAGAGGGAGCCTAGGGACAGATAAGCAGTATTTT; cdr3_aa: CASHRGSLGTDKQYF
j_call: TRBJ2-7; v_call: TRBV11-2; d_call: TRBD2; cdr3_nt: TGTGCCAGCAGCTCTGGACTAGCGAACACCTACGAGCAGTACTTC; cdr3_aa: CASSSGLANTYEQYF
j_call: TRBJ2-2; v_call: TRBV5-1; d_call: NA; cdr3_nt: TGCGCCAGCAGCTTGGATTCACTCATGACTGGGGAGCTGTTTTTT; cdr3_aa: CASSLDSLMTGELFF
j_call: TRBJ2-2; v_call: TRBV5-4; d_call: NA; cdr3_nt: TGTGCCAGCAGATGGGGCGGTTCGAACACCGGGGAGCTGTTTTTT; cdr3_aa: CASRWGGSNTGELFF
j_call: TRBJ1-1; v_call: TRBV27; d_call: NA; cdr3_nt: TGTGCCAGCAGTTTAGATTTGAGGCGGGGGGTGACTGAAGATTTCTTT; cdr3_aa: CASSLDLRRGVTEDFF
j_call: TRBJ2-3; v_call: TRBV9; d_call: NA; cdr3_nt: TGTGCCAGCAGCGTTCGAACTGGAGAGGGCACAGATACGCAGTATTTT; cdr3_aa: CASSVRTGEGTDTQYF